The rows below give T cell receptor beta chains drawn from one sample of a study of blood T cells in healthy people across ages. TCRdb reprocessed the 5' RACE reads via MiXCR and lists one record per CDR3 protein. The sample lists about 1.4 million distinct CDR3 sequences; 55% to 75% were seen once. Sequencing used blood. These receptors were taken from a man younger than 30 in good health. The CDR3 runs from the conserved cysteine through the conserved F or W. A D gene is named only where the DNA matches it firmly. Part of the rows lack a size; the others show once, few, many or a class for expanded clones.

few TRBJ2-7 NA TRBV4-1 14 CASSQGDGTYEQYF TGTGCCAGCAGCCAAGGAGACGGAACCTACGAGCAGTACTTC
NA TRBJ1-2 TRBD1 TRBV29-1 14 CSYSTGQANYGYTF TGCAGCTACTCGACCGGACAGGCGAACTATGGCTACACCTTC
NA TRBJ1-5 NA TRBV5-1 13 CASTGHSNQPQHF TGCGCCAGTACGGGACATAGCAATCAGCCCCAGCATTTT
NA TRBJ2-5 TRBD2 TRBV6-5 14 CASRLSGGVETQYF TGTGCCAGCAGGCTTTCCGGGGGGGTGGAGACCCAGTACTTC
few TRBJ2-5 TRBD2 TRBV6-2/TRBV6-3 15 CASGKEAGVVETQYF TGTGCCAGCGGAAAAGAAGCGGGAGTCGTAGAGACCCAGTACTTC
NA TRBJ1-1 NA TRBV2 9 CASMEVAFF TGTGCCAGCATGGAAGTTGCTTTCTTT
NA TRBJ2-2 NA TRBV13 13 CASMQGFPGELFF TGTGCCAGCATGCAAGGGTTTCCCGGGGAGCTGTTTTTT
NA TRBJ1-5 TRBD1 TRBV6-5 15 CASSYGGGQDQPQHF TGTGCCAGCAGTTACGGAGGGGGCCAAGATCAGCCCCAGCATTTT
few TRBJ2-7 TRBD1 TRBV7-9 15 CASSERGTGVHEQYF TGTGCCAGCAGTGAGCGCGGGACAGGAGTCCACGAGCAGTACTTC
few TRBJ2-7 NA TRBV4-1 14 CASSQGGVVYEQYF TGCGCCAGCAGCCAAGGAGGGGTTGTCTACGAGCAGTACTTC
NA TRBJ2-7 NA TRBV20-1 12 CSARASEYEQYF TGCAGTGCTAGAGCATCGGAGTACGAGCAGTACTTC
NA TRBJ2-7 TRBD2 TRBV4-1 18 CASSPLTGMTSGQNEQYF TGCGCCAGCAGCCCATTGACAGGCATGACTAGCGGGCAGAACGAGCAGTACTTC
NA TRBJ2-7 NA TRBV7-9 14 CASSLVNSVHEQYF TGTGCCAGCAGCTTAGTTAATAGCGTCCACGAGCAGTACTTC
few TRBJ2-1 NA TRBV6-6 15 CASTPGRSSYNEQFF TGTGCCAGCACCCCTGGAAGGAGCTCCTACAATGAGCAGTTCTTC
NA TRBJ1-5 NA TRBV4-1 14 CASSHSVGNQPQHF TGCGCCAGCAGCCATTCCGTAGGGAATCAGCCCCAGCATTTT
few TRBJ2-3 TRBD2 TRBV11-2 17 CASSLAASGGRRDTQYF TGTGCCAGCAGCTTAGCTGCTAGCGGGGGGCGCAGGGATACGCAGTATTTT
NA TRBJ1-6 TRBD1 TRBV5-1 15 CASSLADRELSPLHF TGCGCCAGCAGCTTGGCCGACAGGGAACTCTCACCCCTCCACTTT
NA TRBJ2-7 TRBD2 TRBV20-1 14 CSARVGGGSYEQYF TGCAGTGCTAGGGTCGGCGGGGGGAGTTACGAGCAGTACTTC
NA TRBJ1-1 NA TRBV12-3/TRBV12-4 16 CASSLAEVDRYTEAFF TGTGCCAGCAGTTTGGCCGAGGTTGACAGATACACTGAAGCTTTCTTT
NA TRBJ2-3 NA TRBV2 11 CASTLEDTQYF TGTGCCAGCACTCTAGAGGATACGCAGTATTTT
NA TRBJ2-1 TRBD2 TRBV5-5 11 CASSLAGVEFF TGTGCCAGCAGCTTAGCGGGAGTAGAGTTCTTC
NA TRBJ1-4 NA TRBV7-9 16 CASSLALGLTNEKLFF TGTGCCAGCAGCTTAGCGCTCGGGCTCACTAATGAAAAACTGTTTTTT
once TRBJ2-5 TRBD1 TRBV10-3 15 CAISRTGEDQETQYF TGTGCCATCAGCCGGACAGGGGAGGACCAAGAGACCCAGTACTTC
NA TRBJ2-1 TRBD2 TRBV7-2 15 CASSVVLAGGNEQFF TGTGCCAGCAGCGTAGTCCTAGCGGGAGGCAATGAGCAGTTCTTC
NA TRBJ2-3 TRBD1 TRBV9 15 CASSPETGFGDTQYF TGTGCCAGCAGCCCAGAGACAGGGTTTGGAGATACGCAGTATTTT
NA TRBJ1-2 NA TRBV20-1 16 CSARDSGSTRGYGYTF TGCAGTGCTAGAGATAGTGGCAGTACCAGGGGCTATGGCTACACCTTC
NA TRBJ2-3 NA TRBV4-2 14 CASSQPGRERTQYF TGTGCCAGCAGCCAACCGGGCCGGGAGAGGACGCAGTATTTT
NA TRBJ1-5 NA TRBV27 15 CASSGDPNSNQPQHF TGTGCCAGCAGTGGGGACCCCAATAGCAATCAGCCCCAGCATTTT
NA TRBJ1-2 NA TRBV25-1 12 CASKGHTYGYTF TGTGCCAGTAAGGGACACACCTATGGCTACACCTTC
few TRBJ2-3 NA TRBV29-1 11 CSVASTDTQYF TGCAGCGTTGCGTCTACAGATACGCAGTATTTT
NA TRBJ2-5 NA TRBV27 17 CASSLLSVLGKQETQYF TGTGCCAGCAGTTTATTATCGGTTCTGGGCAAGCAAGAGACCCAGTACTTC
NA TRBJ2-1 NA TRBV6-5 14 CASREPGTTNEQFF TGTGCCAGCAGGGAGCCTGGGACCACCAATGAGCAGTTCTTC
few TRBJ2-5 NA TRBV7-9 11 CASSLGGPQYF TGTGCCAGCAGCTTAGGAGGCCCCCAGTACTTC
NA TRBJ2-6 NA TRBV11-2 15 CASSLKGFRANVLTF TGTGCCAGCAGCTTAAAGGGGTTTAGGGCCAACGTCCTGACTTTC
many TRBJ1-2 NA TRBV4-1 14 CASRSQQGLYGYTF TGCGCCAGCAGAAGCCAACAGGGACTCTATGGCTACACCTTC
NA TRBJ2-7 NA TRBV7-2 14 CASSLASALGEQYF TGTGCCAGCAGCTTAGCGTCGGCTTTAGGCGAGCAGTACTTC
NA TRBJ1-5 TRBD1 TRBV12-3/TRBV12-4 15 CASSAQGQTNQPQHF TGTGCCAGCAGTGCTCAGGGACAGACAAATCAGCCCCAGCATTTT
NA TRBJ2-1 NA TRBV4-1 14 CASRQSGALNEQFF TGCGCCAGCAGGCAGTCTGGCGCATTAAATGAGCAGTTCTTC
NA TRBJ2-5 NA TRBV4-1 14 CASSQASGMETQYF TGCGCCAGCAGCCAAGCATCGGGGATGGAGACCCAGTACTTC
NA TRBJ2-1 NA TRBV27 12 CASLNFKSEQFF TGTGCCAGCCTAAATTTTAAGTCCGAGCAGTTCTTC
NA TRBJ2-3 NA TRBV20-1 11 CSVERVDTQYF TGCAGTGTTGAAAGGGTTGATACGCAGTATTTT
NA TRBJ2-1 TRBD1 TRBV5-1 16 CASRYVQGATYNEQFF TGCGCCAGCAGATACGTACAGGGGGCTACCTACAATGAGCAGTTCTTC
NA TRBJ2-7 TRBD1 TRBV9 15 CASSPTGQGAQEQYF TGTGCCAGCAGCCCCACCGGACAGGGCGCGCAAGAGCAGTACTTC
NA TRBJ2-7 NA TRBV7-2 16 CASSLVGISSYNEQYF TGTGCCAGCAGCTTAGTCGGAATCAGCTCCTACAATGAGCAGTACTTC
NA TRBJ1-1 NA TRBV11-2 17 CASSLASVRAAGTEAFF TGTGCCAGCAGCTTAGCGAGTGTGCGGGCCGCGGGCACTGAAGCTTTCTTT
NA TRBJ2-7 TRBD1 TRBV27 14 CASSDRGPTYEQYF TGTGCCAGCAGTGACAGGGGGCCCACCTACGAGCAGTACTTC
NA TRBJ1-4 NA TRBV5-6 15 CASSFMTRGREKLFF TGTGCCAGCAGCTTCATGACAAGGGGTCGTGAAAAACTGTTTTTT
NA TRBJ1-1 NA TRBV6-5 12 CASRHDSNEAFF TGTGCCAGCAGACACGACAGCAATGAAGCTTTCTTT
NA TRBJ2-1 TRBD2 TRBV20-1 12 CSASAGGNEQFF TGCAGTGCTAGTGCGGGAGGCAATGAGCAGTTCTTC
once TRBJ2-1 TRBD1 TRBV6-2/TRBV6-3 14 CASRGQGSIHEQFF TGTGCCAGCAGGGGACAGGGAAGTATCCATGAGCAGTTCTTC